Sequencing of this T cell receptor beta chain was carried out in a study of vaccination and CD4 T cells after COVID-19. Treatment denoted: approximately nine-day PBMC culture with coronavirus spike peptide pools or control peptides (ViraFEST assay). Peptide-pool expansion of antigen-specific T cells preceded TCR sequencing in ViraFEST. Germline loops: CDR1 SGHNT, CDR2 YENEEA. The V end lost 9 bases, the J end lost 0 bases, and 11 bases lay between the germline ends. The CDR3 is 13 residues long. As to this clonotype: Its antigen remains unknown.

Oncomine TCR Beta short-read sequencing was applied to DNA from cultured CD4+ T cells. TCRdb called the PCR reads again in MiXCR, with one record for every CDR3 protein. Of some 8,400 distinct CDR3 sequences detected, about 44% appear once; the ten largest clones hold 8%. Sequencing was performed on CD4+ T cells from blood, cultured in vitro. The rearrangement uses TRBV11-3 and TRBJ1-1; D is possibly TRBD1 (5 bases). The TCR comes from a human donor who had recovered from COVID-19. For the CDR3, the DNA is TGTGCCAGTAGCAGGGAGATGAACACTGAAGCTTTCTTT. This gives the protein CASSREMNTEAFF. The complete variable domain, with remaining parts taken from reference TRBV11-3 and TRBJ1-1, reads EAGVVQSPRYKIIEKKQPVAFWCNPISGHNTLYWYLQNLGQGPELLIRYENEEAVDDSQLPKDRFSAERLKGVDSTLKIQPAELGDSAVYLCASSREMNTEAFFGQGTRLTVV.